The 17 T cell receptor beta chains listed next were all sequenced from one sample in a study of cytomegalovirus exposure and HLA in healthy donors. In the PCR, 60 Vbeta and 13 Jbeta primers were used. Clones were read by immunoSEQ multiplex PCR, and TCRdb kept only the in-frame ones, dropping some. Here the sample spans under 150,000 clones, roughly four fifths being singletons. What was sequenced was PBMCs. These receptors were collected from a man aged 18 to 30 in good health and CMV-seronegative.

This clone has a handful of counts. The CDR3, as DNA: TGCAGCGTTGAAGACAGAGTCAAGAGGGAGACCCAGTACTTC. It is translated as CSVEDRVKRETQYF. The chain links TRBV29-1 to TRBJ2-5; D ambiguous. CDR1 is SQVTM, CDR2 ANQGSEA, per germline. The V gene lost 0 bases and the J gene lost 5 bases, with 13 bases spanning the gap. This CDR3 is 14 amino acids long.

This clone was seen only once. The rearrangement links TRBV9 to TRBJ2-2; 7 nucleotides align to TRBD1. CDR1 and CDR2 (germline): SGDLS, YYNGEE. Trimming cost V 0 bases and J 3 bases; bases outside gene matches: 5. The CDR3 sequence is 16 residues long. The CDR3 loop is CASSVARQGDTGELFF. The CDR3 DNA reads as TGTGCCAGCAGCGTAGCTCGTCAGGGGGACACCGGGGAGCTGTTTTTT.

The V call is TRBV29-1, the J call TRBJ1-4, with 8 positions matching TRBD1. Germline-derived CDR1 and CDR2 are SQVTM and ANQGSEA. This CDR3 is built from 12 residues. Unmatched junction bases numbered 5, after V lost 7 bases and J lost 7 bases. CDR3 nucleotides: TGCAGCGCTCGGACAGGGTTTGAAAAACTGTTTTTT. Its translation is CSARTGFEKLFF.

This chain links TRBV7-9 with TRBJ1-5, with TRBD1 matching over 11 bases. J lost 3 bases, V lost 5 bases, and 6 bases had no gene match. The CDR3 runs to 16 residues. Germline CDR1 and CDR2: SEHNR and FQNEAQ (reference sequence). CDR3 nucleotide sequence: TGTGCCAGCAGCCGCGGACAGGGGGCAGACAATCAGCCCCAGCATTTT. This codes for CASSRGQGADNQPQHF.

The rearrangement uses TRBV7-3 and TRBJ2-5, with D perhaps matching TRBD2 (6 bases). The CDR3 covers 16 residues. The germline V and J ends were trimmed by 5 bases and 5 bases, with 21 bases remaining between them. The V gene's germline CDR1 is SGHTA and CDR2 FQGTGA. DNA of the CDR3: TGTGCCAGCAGCCTCCAAGCCTTCGGGGGTGGGGAGACCCAGTACTTC. It specifies CASSLQAFGGGETQYF.

The J gene is TRBJ1-6, the V gene TRBV21-1; the D segment call TRBD1 is taken from the table without a DNA check. TRBV21-1 is a pseudogene segment. The CDR3 runs to 18 residues. The CDR3 spells CASSKGLVGGQVGSTLHF. The CDR3 coding sequence is TGTGCCAGCAGCAAAGGTCTGGTAGGGGGACAGGTGGGTTCGACCCTCCACTTT.

This clone has more than one count but fewer than ten. The genes are TRBV19 and TRBJ1-2, with 7 bases lining up with TRBD1. Germline V gene sequence: CDR1 LNHDA, CDR2 SQIVND (reference sequence). Losses at the gene ends were 8 bases for V and 7 bases for J; bases not matched to a gene: 19. The CDR3 spans 16 residues. CDR3 sequence (DNA): TGTGCCAGTCGTCGACAGGGAGGCTTTTCGTACGGTGGCTACACCTTC. Protein sequence: CASRRQGGFSYGGYTF.

The J gene is TRBJ2-7, the V gene TRBV5-1, with TRBD1 matching 9 bases. CDR1 and CDR2 from the germline V gene are SGHRS and YFSETQ. This CDR3 is built from 15 residues. V lost 4 bases to trimming and J lost 2 bases; unmatched junction nucleotides: 7. The chain's CDR3 is CASSPGQGFPYEQYF. In nucleotides, the CDR3 is TGCGCCAGCAGCCCCGGACAGGGGTTCCCCTACGAGCAGTACTTC.

With regard to this clone: This same CDR3 is encoded by further DNA sequences in the sample. This chain joins TRBV5-1 and TRBJ1-1; TRBD1 is a possible D gene (6 bases). The germline gives CDR1 SGHRS, CDR2 YFSETQ. The V end was cut by 2 bases, the J end by 2 bases, with 10 bases between. The CDR3 is 14 residues long. The chain's CDR3 is CASSLGGGNTEAFF. The CDR3 DNA reads as TGCGCCAGCAGCTTAGGGGGGGGCAACACTGAAGCTTTCTTT.

This chain connects TRBV19 to TRBJ1-5, with D perhaps matching TRBD1 (6 bases). The CDR3 extends over 17 amino acids. From germline, CDR1 is LNHDA and CDR2 SQIVND (reference sequence). Trimming left V 1 base short and J 8 bases short, with 21 bases between. The CDR3 DNA sequence: TGTGCCAGTAGTATAGGCAGGGGAGACGCTAATATGGAGCCCCAGCATTTT. Translation: CASSIGRGDANMEPQHF. The complete variable domain, with remaining parts taken from reference TRBV19 and TRBJ1-5, reads DGGITQSPKYLFRKEGQNVTLSCEQNLNHDAMYWYRQDPGQGLRLIYYSQIVNDFQKGDIAEGYSVSREKKESFPLTVTSAQKNPTAFYLCASSIGRGDANMEPQHFGDGTRLSIL.

The chain is built from TRBV19 and TRBJ2-1; D might be TRBD2 (7 bases). The V gene's germline CDR1 is LNHDA and CDR2 SQIVND (reference sequence). V lost 5 bases and J lost 8, with 19 bases in between. The length of the CDR3 is 15 residues. The CDR3 DNA follows: TGTGCCAGTAGTCACATGAGGGGGGGGAGAGATGAGCAGTTCTTC. Amino acids: CASSHMRGGRDEQFF.

V gene TRBV29-1 combines with J gene TRBJ2-7; weak D call: TRBD2 (5 bases). Per the germline V gene, CDR1 is SQVTM and CDR2 is ANQGSEA. This CDR3 is 15 amino acids long. V was pared by 0 bases and J by 2 bases, with 14 bases between. CDR3 protein: CSVEDRSGRPYEQYF. CDR3 sequence (DNA): TGCAGCGTTGAAGATCGAAGCGGTCGACCCTACGAGCAGTACTTC.

The CDR3 nucleotides are TGTGCCAGCAGTGACGAAGACAGGGTTAATCAGCCCCAGCATTTT. It translates to CASSDEDRVNQPQHF. V usage is TRBV6-1 and J usage is TRBJ1-5, with 7 bases matching TRBD1. This CDR3 region has 15 residues. CDR1 and CDR2 (germline): MNHNS, SASEGT. Trimming at V came to 3 bases and at J to 4 bases, leaving 6 bases not matched to a gene.

The genes are TRBV10-3 and TRBJ1-5; perhaps TRBD1 as D (6 bases). The CDR3 is made up of 17 amino acids. Germline CDR1 and CDR2: ENHRY and SYGVKD. V was shortened by 5 bases and J by 0 bases, with 17 bases between the two germline ends. The CDR3 bases are TGTGCCATCAGTACAGGGACCGAAGTCGGTAGCAATCAGCCCCAGCATTTT. Its translation: CAISTGTEVGSNQPQHF.

This clone appeared a few times. The rearrangement links TRBV6-6 to TRBJ2-3, with TRBD1 identical over 7 bases. From germline, CDR1 is MNHNY and CDR2 SVGAGI (reference sequence). This CDR3 region has 15 residues. With V trimmed by 5 bases and J by 2 bases, 7 bases remained unmatched. The CDR3 loop is CASSPPGQLTDTQYF. The CDR3 region has the DNA TGTGCCAGCAGTCCCCCGGGACAGCTCACAGATACGCAGTATTTT.

This clone turned up a few times. This chain uses TRBV29-1 with TRBJ1-1; possibly TRBD1 for D (5 bases). The CDR3 covers 14 residues. Germline CDR1 and CDR2: SQVTM and ANQGSEA. V lost 3 bases and J lost 1, with 12 bases in between. The CDR3 here is CSVDYHTGNTEAFF. The CDR3 nucleotides read TGCAGCGTTGATTACCACACAGGGAACACTGAAGCTTTCTTT.

The chain uses TRBV7-9 and TRBJ2-3; 16 bases align to TRBD2. The CDR3 sequence is 15 residues long. With V trimmed by 5 bases and J by 4 bases, 0 bases remained unmatched. From germline, CDR1 is SEHNR and CDR2 FQNEAQ (reference sequence). The CDR3, as DNA: TGTGCCAGCAGCGGGACTAGCGGGGGGGCAGATACGCAGTATTTT. Translation gives CASSGTSGGADTQYF.